This entry describes one TCR beta chain. Profiled with immunoSEQ multiplex PCR; TCRdb holds only in-frame clones, not every one. The repertoire holds 180,000 or so clones, with 87% as singletons. CDR1 is LGHDT, CDR2 YNNKEL, per germline (reference sequence). The CDR3 is 15 amino acids. V lost 4 bases to trimming and J lost 3 bases; unmatched junction nucleotides: 3. This entry is derived from a study of Ad26.COV2.S vaccination and SARS-CoV-2 variants. The material sequenced was peripheral blood, taken after recovery from COVID-19. The TCR comes from a human donor who had recovered from COVID-19. The V call is TRBV3-1 (or the pseudogene TRBV3-2), the J call TRBJ2-3; the match to TRBD2 covers 11 bases. CDR3 sequence reads: CASSLASGGTDTQYF. Written as DNA, the CDR3 is TGTGCCAGCAGCCTGGCTAGCGGGGGGACAGATACGCAGTATTTT.